The subject of this entry is one T cell receptor (beta chain). CDR3 length: 15 amino acids. The germline gives CDR1 SEHNR, CDR2 FQNEAQ (reference sequence). The ends were cut back, 2 bases at V and 1 base at J, with 11 bases in the middle. MiXCR was run by TCRdb on the RT-PCR reads, yielding one entry per CDR3 protein. This table holds more than 550,000 distinct CDR3 sequences, approximately 15% found once. This TCR came from a female donor in good health, serving as a healthy control. This sequence joins TRBV7-9 and TRBJ1-1; D not resolved. Sequenced sample: memory CD4+ T cells from blood. The DNA for the CDR3 is TGTGCCAGCAGCTTATACCAGGACCAGAACACTGAAGCTTTCTTT. Protein sequence: CASSLYQDQNTEAFF.